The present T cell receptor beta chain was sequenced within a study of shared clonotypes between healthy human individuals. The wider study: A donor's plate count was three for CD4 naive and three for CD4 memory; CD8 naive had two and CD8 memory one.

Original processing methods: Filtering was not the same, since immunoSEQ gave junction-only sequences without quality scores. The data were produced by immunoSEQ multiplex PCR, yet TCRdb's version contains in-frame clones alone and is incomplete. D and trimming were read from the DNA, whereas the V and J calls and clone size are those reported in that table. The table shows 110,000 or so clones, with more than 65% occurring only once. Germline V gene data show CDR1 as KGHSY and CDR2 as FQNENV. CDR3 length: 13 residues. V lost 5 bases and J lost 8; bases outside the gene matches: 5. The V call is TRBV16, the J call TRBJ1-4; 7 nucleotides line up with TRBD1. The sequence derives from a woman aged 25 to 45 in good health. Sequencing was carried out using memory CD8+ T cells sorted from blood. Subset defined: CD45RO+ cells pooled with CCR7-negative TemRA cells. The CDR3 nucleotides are TGTGCCAGCAGCAAGGGGGCCTACGAAAAACTGTTTTTT. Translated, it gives CASSKGAYEKLFF.